These 32 T cell receptor beta chains share one sample of origin, sequenced in a study of cytomegalovirus exposure and HLA in healthy donors. The study ran its PCR with 60 Vbeta and 13 Jbeta primers. TCRdb keeps only in-frame clones here, not all; method: immunoSEQ multiplex PCR. Among some 28,000 clones listed, approximately 62% were seen once. Sequenced: PBMCs. These receptors were collected from a male donor in good health and CMV-seropositive.

The genes are TRBV15 and TRBJ2-2, with D unclear. The length of the CDR3 is 14 residues. The V gene lost 2 bases and the J gene lost 9 bases, with 13 bases spanning the gap. Germline loops: CDR1 LNHNV, CDR2 YYDKDF (reference sequence). CDR3 in amino acids: CATSRLSVGRELFF. The CDR3 bases are TGTGCCACCAGCAGACTATCGGTGGGCCGGGAGCTGTTTTTT. The complete variable domain, with remaining parts taken from reference TRBV15 and TRBJ2-2, reads DAMVIQNPRYQVTQFGKPVTLSCSQTLNHNVMYWYQQKSSQAPKLLFHYYDKDFNNEADTPDNFQSRRPNTSFCFLDIRSPGLGDTAMYLCATSRLSVGRELFFGEGSRLTVL.

V usage is TRBV19 and J usage is TRBJ1-5; no clear D gene. CDR1 LNHDA and CDR2 SQIVND come from the germline V gene (reference sequence). CDR3 length: 13 amino acids. V gave up 6 bases and J gave up 5 bases, with 11 bases separating them. The CDR3 protein is CASSRADHQPQHF. The CDR3 region has the DNA TGTGCCAGTAGCCGAGCGGATCATCAGCCCCAGCATTTT.

Here the CDR3 reads CASRPRHRDTLRRDTEAFF. As DNA, the CDR3 is TGCGCCAGCAGACCAAGGCACCGGGACACCTTAAGAAGAGACACTGAAGCTTTCTTT. The rearrangement joins TRBV5-1 to TRBJ1-1, with D perhaps TRBD1 (6 bases). From germline, CDR1 is SGHRS and CDR2 YFSETQ. Trimming took 5 bases from V and 3 from J, leaving 29 bases between them. There are 19 residues in the CDR3.

The rearrangement joins TRBV28 to TRBJ2-1, with 15 bases aligning to TRBD2. The CDR3 length is 16 residues. Germline V gene lookup returns CDR1 MDHEN and CDR2 SYDVKM. With 4 bases clipped from V and 7 bases from J, the junction kept 5 bases outside the gene matches. CDR3 amino acids: CASSSTGTSGRNEQFF. The CDR3 DNA sequence: TGTGCCAGCAGTTCTACCGGGACTAGCGGGAGGAATGAGCAGTTCTTC.

The chain carries TRBV6-4 and TRBJ2-3; 13 bases match TRBD2. Unmatched junction bases numbered 3, after V lost 5 bases and J lost 1 base. The germline CDR1 and CDR2 sequences are MRHNA and SNTAGT. The CDR3 runs to 16 residues. CDR3 DNA: TGTGCCAGCAGTAAAACTAGCGGGAGGGGCACAGATACGCAGTATTTT. This translates into CASSKTSGRGTDTQYF.

J is TRBJ1-1 and V is TRBV14, with D unresolved. Trimming took off 0 bases at V and 8 bases at J, with 13 bases between the two ends. CDR3 length: 14 amino acids. Per germline, CDR1 SGHDN and CDR2 FVKESK. CDR3 DNA sequence: TGTGCCAGCAGCCAAGAGGGCGGGGTCTCGGAAGCTTTCTTT. Amino acid sequence: CASSQEGGVSEAFF.

V and J are TRBV19 and TRBJ2-7, with D possibly TRBD2 on 6 matching bases. V gave up 9 bases and J gave up 0 bases, with 12 bases separating them. This CDR3 has 13 amino acids. The germline V gene encodes CDR1 LNHDA and CDR2 SQIVND (reference sequence). The DNA for the CDR3 is TGTGCCAGCGCTAGCGACGACTCCTACGAGCAGTACTTC. It yields the protein CASASDDSYEQYF.

The chain combines TRBV19 with TRBJ1-2, with 7 bases matching TRBD1. The length of the CDR3 is 16 residues. J was trimmed by 5 bases and V by 5 bases; bases with no gene match: 14. CDR1 is LNHDA, CDR2 SQIVND, per germline (reference sequence). The CDR3 is CASSASHGDSFYGYTF. In DNA form, the CDR3 reads TGTGCCAGTAGTGCCTCCCATGGGGACAGCTTTTATGGCTACACCTTC.

The chain has TRBV5-1 and TRBJ1-4; D gene unclear. Germline CDR1 reads SGHRS; CDR2 reads YFSETQ. The CDR3 runs to 15 residues. V lost 0 bases to trimming and J lost 3 bases, with 9 bases between them. The CDR3 loop is CASSLDSSPNEKLFF. For the CDR3, the DNA is TGCGCCAGCAGCTTGGATTCCTCTCCTAATGAAAAACTGTTTTTT. Variable domain in full (rest from reference TRBV5-1 and TRBJ1-4): KAGVTQTPRYLIKTRGQQVTLSCSPISGHRSVSWYQQTPGQGLQFLFEYFSETQRNKGNFPGRFSGRQFSNSRSEMNVSTLELGDSALYLCASSLDSSPNEKLFFGSGTQLSVL.

The chain joins TRBV7-9 to TRBJ2-7; TRBD2 agrees at 14 bases. Germline assignment: CDR1 SEHNR and CDR2 FQNEAQ (reference sequence). V lost 5 bases and J lost 3; bases outside the gene matches: 9. The CDR3 has 17 residues. The CDR3 protein is CASSPGTSGRPDYEQYF. The CDR3 DNA is TGTGCCAGCAGCCCAGGGACTAGCGGGAGACCCGACTACGAGCAGTACTTC.

CDR3 region: CASSWRTPVGREETQYF. CDR3 nucleotide sequence: TGCGCCAGCAGTTGGCGGACACCGGTGGGCAGGGAAGAGACCCAGTACTTC. The gene calls are TRBV5-1 and TRBJ2-5, with D perhaps TRBD1 (5 bases). CDR3 length: 17 residues. Germline values: CDR1 SGHRS, CDR2 YFSETQ. Trimming left V 5 bases short and J 3 bases short, with 23 bases between.

The chain uses TRBV5-4 and TRBJ2-3; 7 bases are a match to TRBD2. The CDR3 contains 14 residues. Looked up from germline, CDR1 is SGHNT and CDR2 is YYREEE (reference sequence). With V trimmed by 4 bases and J by 0 bases, 2 bases remained unmatched. CDR3 sequence reads: CASSPGGSTDTQYF. CDR3 in DNA: TGTGCCAGCAGCCCCGGGGGGAGCACAGATACGCAGTATTTT.

V and J are TRBV6-1 and TRBJ2-7; D remains ambiguous. There are 13 residues in the CDR3. Looked up from germline, CDR1 is MNHNS and CDR2 is SASEGT. V lost 6 bases and J 3 bases, leaving 12 bases between the germline ends. The DNA of the CDR3 is TGTGCCAGCAGAAGATCCATTAGCTACGAGCAGTACTTC. It yields the protein CASRRSISYEQYF.

The J gene is TRBJ2-5, the V gene TRBV5-1; a weak D match, TRBD2 (7 bases). Germline CDR1 and CDR2: SGHRS and YFSETQ. This CDR3 has 16 residues. V lost 4 bases and J 3 bases, leaving 19 bases between the germline ends. The CDR3 DNA is TGCGCCAGCAGCCGTGGGAACAGGGAGGGGGAAGAGACCCAGTACTTC. This sequence encodes CASSRGNREGEETQYF.

The rearrangement joins TRBV5-4 to TRBJ2-7; 7 nucleotides match TRBD1. This CDR3 contains 15 residues. CDR1 and CDR2 from the germline V gene are SGHNT and YYREEE (reference sequence). V trimming: 0 bases; J trimming: 3 bases; junction bases outside the gene matches: 6. The CDR3 DNA reads TGTGCCAGCAGCTTGGCGGGACAGAGTTACTACGAGCAGTACTTC. Translated, it gives CASSLAGQSYYEQYF.

The rearrangement joins TRBV7-9 to TRBJ1-2; D gene unclear. This CDR3 spans 12 amino acids. The V end was cut by 11 bases, the J end by 4 bases, with 14 bases between. Germline CDR1 SEHNR, CDR2 FQNEAQ (reference sequence). CDR3 residues: CAYWRGTYGYTF. CDR3 DNA sequence: TGTGCCTACTGGCGGGGAACCTATGGCTACACCTTC.

This chain joins TRBV7-3 and TRBJ2-7; 7 bases map to TRBD2. CDR1 and CDR2 (germline): SGHTA, FQGTGA. CDR3 length: 13 amino acids. The V and J ends lost 5 bases and 7 bases, in that order; junction bases with no gene match: 8. The CDR3 reads CASSRDYGYEQYF. The CDR3 DNA follows: TGTGCCAGCAGCCGGGACTATGGCTATGAGCAGTACTTC.

The chain recombines TRBV30 with TRBJ2-1; 10 bases fit TRBD2. The CDR3 length is 15 residues. With V trimmed by 2 bases and J by 7 bases, 8 bases remained unmatched. The germline V gene encodes CDR1 GTSNPN and CDR2 SVGIG (reference sequence). The DNA of the CDR3 is TGTGCCTGGAGTCCAGGTCTAGCGGGAGAGAATGAGCAGTTCTTC. This sequence encodes CAWSPGLAGENEQFF. Supplemented by reference TRBV30 and TRBJ2-1, the full variable domain reads SQTIHQWPATLVQPVGSPLSLECTVEGTSNPNLYWYRQAAGRGLQLLFYSVGIGQISSEVPQNLSASRPQDRQFILSSKKLLLSDSGFYLCAWSPGLAGENEQFFGPGTRLTVL.

J is TRBJ1-2 and V is TRBV7-8; 8 bases fit TRBD1. Germline V lookup: CDR1 SGHVS, CDR2 FQNEAQ. The V segment lost 6 bases and the J segment 7 bases; nucleotides outside the gene matches: 7. The CDR3 extends over 13 amino acids. This chain's CDR3 is CASRPTGGFGYTF. CDR3 bases: TGTGCCAGCAGGCCTACAGGGGGTTTTGGCTACACCTTC.

The V call is TRBV23-1, the J call TRBJ2-7; 7 bases fit TRBD1. TRBV23-1 carries the ORF label, with uncertain function. V lost 4 bases and J lost 0; bases outside the gene matches: 15. The CDR3 loop spans 18 amino acids. The CDR3 nucleotides read TGCGCCAGCAGTCGTTCACCCCCGGGACAGTTACCCTCCTACGAGCAGTACTTC. It is translated as CASSRSPPGQLPSYEQYF.

This clone qualifies as medium-sized (0.01 to 0.1%). This sequence joins TRBV15 and TRBJ2-7; 7 bases are a match to TRBD1. This CDR3 is 14 amino acids long. V dropped 3 bases and J dropped 3; count of bases not matched to a gene: 5. Germline CDR1 LNHNV, CDR2 YYDKDF (reference sequence). CDR3 region: CATSSATGRYEQYF. The CDR3 nucleotides are TGTGCCACCAGCAGCGCGACAGGGCGCTACGAGCAGTACTTC.

V and J are TRBV6-5 and TRBJ1-5; D uncertain. Looked up from germline, CDR1 is MNHEY and CDR2 is SVGAGI. The length of the CDR3 is 15 residues. With 0 bases removed from V and 2 bases from J, the gap between germline ends came to 8 bases. CDR3: CASSYSSAGNQPQHF. As DNA, the CDR3 is TGTGCCAGCAGTTACTCGAGCGCAGGCAATCAGCCCCAGCATTTT.

A single count supports this clone. With a far larger clone one base away, a read error is the likely cause. The V call is TRBV5-6, the J call TRBJ1-1; 7 positions agree with TRBD1. There are 14 residues in the CDR3. Germline values: CDR1 SGHDT, CDR2 YYEEEE. V shed 4 bases and J 7 bases; nucleotides not matched to a gene: 10. The CDR3 DNA is TGTGCCAGCAGCCCCCGACAGGGATGGGGTGAAGCTTTCTTT. Its protein is CASSPRQGWGEAFF.

The V gene is TRBV6-6, the J gene TRBJ1-1; 7 bases align to TRBD1. Germline lookup yields CDR1 MNHNY and CDR2 SVGAGI (reference sequence). The CDR3 has 14 residues. V gave up 6 bases and J gave up 4 bases; unmatched junction bases: 8. The CDR3 loop reads CASSAIQGSTEAFF. The CDR3 nucleotides are TGTGCCAGCAGCGCGATACAGGGGTCCACTGAAGCTTTCTTT.

In this sample, this clone turned up a few times. V usage is TRBV7-9 and J usage is TRBJ2-7, with TRBD2 matching over 8 bases. This CDR3 is built from 15 residues. Germline V CDR1 and CDR2: SEHNR, FQNEAQ (reference sequence). V was pared by 3 bases and J by 6 bases, with 10 bases of the junction left unmatched. The CDR3 loop reads CASSLTWGREGEQYF. For the CDR3, the DNA is TGTGCCAGCAGCTTGACCTGGGGCCGGGAGGGCGAGCAGTACTTC.

The chain links TRBV30 to TRBJ2-7, with 8 bases identical to TRBD2. V gave up 2 bases and J gave up 0 bases; unmatched junction bases: 9. The CDR3 is 16 residues long. Germline CDR1 reads GTSNPN; CDR2 reads SVGIG (reference sequence). The CDR3 loop is CAWSSLGAGVSYEQYF. The CDR3 DNA reads TGTGCCTGGAGTTCTCTCGGAGCGGGAGTCTCCTACGAGCAGTACTTC.

The table lists this clone with a count of one. The chain links TRBV6-4 to TRBJ2-5; 7 bases are a match to TRBD2. There are 12 residues in the CDR3. Per the germline V gene, CDR1 is MRHNA and CDR2 is SNTAGT. V trimming: 11 bases; J trimming: 4 bases; junction bases outside the gene matches: 7. In DNA form, the CDR3 reads TGTGCCCGGAGCGGGACCTCAGAGACCCAGTACTTC. Translating it yields CARSGTSETQYF.

The CDR3 is CATRRGNQPQHF. In DNA form, the CDR3 reads TGTGCCACCCGTCGTGGCAATCAGCCCCAGCATTTT. The chain joins TRBV18 to TRBJ1-5; D unclear. V shed 10 bases and J shed 2 bases, with 9 bases lying between them. Germline-derived CDR1 and CDR2 are KGHSH and LQKENI. The CDR3 sequence is 12 residues long.

This clone was recorded a few times. The rearrangement links TRBV2 to TRBJ2-3; TRBD2 matches 13 bases. Germline-derived CDR1 and CDR2 are SNHLY and FYNNEI. The CDR3 is made up of 16 amino acids. After removal of 5 bases from V and 4 bases from J, the junction contained 6 bases not matched to a gene. The CDR3 bases are TGTGCCAGCAGTTTACTAGCGGGAGGGCCTCCAGATACGCAGTATTTT. The encoded protein is CASSLLAGGPPDTQYF.

This clone was observed a handful of times. The rearrangement uses TRBV5-1 and TRBJ2-5; TRBD1 aligns across 11 bases. CDR1 is SGHRS and CDR2 is YFSETQ in the germline V gene. The CDR3 covers 15 residues. With V trimmed by 3 bases and J by 5 bases, 6 bases remained unmatched. Written as DNA, the CDR3 is TGCGCCAGCAGCTCCGGGACAGGGGGTTGGGAGACCCAGTACTTC. Translating it yields CASSSGTGGWETQYF. Combining the CDR3 with reference TRBV5-1 and TRBJ2-5 gives the whole variable domain KAGVTQTPRYLIKTRGQQVTLSCSPISGHRSVSWYQQTPGQGLQFLFEYFSETQRNKGNFPGRFSGRQFSNSRSEMNVSTLELGDSALYLCASSSGTGGWETQYFGPGTRLLVL.

This chain connects TRBV10-3 to TRBJ1-1; 7 bases are shared with TRBD1. The germline V gene has CDR1 ENHRY and CDR2 SYGVKD. The CDR3 is 14 amino acids. V trimming: 0 bases; J trimming: 4 bases; junction bases outside the gene matches: 2. The CDR3 is CAISESTGITEAFF. The CDR3 nucleotides read TGTGCCATCAGTGAGTCGACAGGGATCACTGAAGCTTTCTTT.

Only a few counts were recorded for this clone. The chain joins TRBV28 to TRBJ2-7; 9 nucleotides match TRBD2. J was trimmed by 1 base and V by 5 bases; bases with no gene match: 3. The CDR3 loop spans 14 amino acids. CDR1 is MDHEN and CDR2 is SYDVKM in the germline V gene. CDR3 in amino acids: CASSGLAKSYEQYF. DNA of the CDR3: TGTGCCAGCAGTGGACTAGCGAAATCCTACGAGCAGTACTTC.